Presented here are 9 T cell receptor beta chains from one specimen sequenced in a study of synovial regulatory T cells in juvenile arthritis. The table came from immunoSEQ multiplex PCR; TCRdb's copy has only in-frame clones and leaves some out. The sample totals 9,000 to 10,000 clones; its top ten clones hold about 0.35%. The material sequenced was Treg cells from blood. The subset: remaining (HLA-DR-negative) circulating blood Treg cells. The source of these receptors is a donor between 2 and 29 years old with juvenile idiopathic arthritis.

The chain carries TRBV27 and TRBJ1-1; TCRdb designates TRBD1, a call that cannot be tested without DNA. The CDR3 runs to 13 residues. The protein alone is recorded here. Germline lookup yields CDR1 MNHEY and CDR2 SMNVEV (reference sequence). CDR3 protein: CASSRRGPTEAFF.

The CDR3 sequence is CASSRDRGRDGYTF. The V and J genes are TRBV5-4 and TRBJ1-2; there is no DNA to check the TCRdb D call of TRBD1. The CDR3 sequence is 14 residues long. No DNA is listed. Germline V CDR1 and CDR2: SGHNT, YYREEE (reference sequence). The full variable domain, rest sourced from reference TRBV5-4 and TRBJ1-2, is ETGVTQSPTHLIKTRGQQVTLRCSSQSGHNTVSWYQQALGQGPQFIFQYYREEENGRGNFPPRFSGLQFPNYSSELNVNALELDDSALYLCASSRDRGRDGYTFGSGTRLTVV.

V is TRBV11-2 and J is TRBJ1-2; TCRdb calls TRBD1, which cannot be checked without DNA. Germline assignment: CDR1 SGHAT and CDR2 FQNNGV. The CDR3 sequence is 13 residues long. DNA for this receptor is not on file. The CDR3: CASSLDSSRAHTF.

The chain recombines TRBV7-8 with TRBJ2-7; the D call of TRBD2 rests on TCRdb alone, since no DNA is present to check it. The V gene's germline CDR1 is SGHVS and CDR2 FQNEAQ. There are 16 residues in the CDR3. No DNA has been recorded. The CDR3: CASSLAGLAGAGEQYF.

The chain has TRBV11-2 and TRBJ1-6. The CDR3 sequence is 14 residues long. Only the protein is available. In germline, CDR1 is SGHAT, CDR2 FQNNGV. Here the CDR3 reads CASSLITDNSPLHF.

The V gene is TRBV10-3, the J gene TRBJ2-7. Germline CDR1 ENHRY, CDR2 SYGVKD. The CDR3 is made up of 14 amino acids. DNA for this receptor is not on file. CDR3 in amino acids: CAISAPGRSYEQYF.

V gene TRBV6-1 combines with J gene TRBJ1-2. The CDR3 has 17 amino acids. Only the protein sequence is given. Germline V CDR1 and CDR2: MNHNS, SASEGT. CDR3 amino acids: CASSDGIGAVLIYGYTF.

V usage is TRBV4-1 and J usage is TRBJ1-2; TCRdb outputs TRBD1, but without DNA this stays unchecked. This CDR3 comprises 16 residues. DNA is not recorded here. The germline V gene encodes CDR1 MGHRA and CDR2 YSYEKL. The CDR3 loop reads CASSRTPGTGGDGYTF.

The rearrangement uses TRBV12-5 and TRBJ2-5; TCRdb selects TRBD1, and the lack of DNA leaves this call unchecked. The CDR3 runs to 15 residues. No DNA sequence was recorded. The germline gives CDR1 LGHNT, CDR2 FRNRAP. The CDR3 region is CASGLHRALQETQYF.